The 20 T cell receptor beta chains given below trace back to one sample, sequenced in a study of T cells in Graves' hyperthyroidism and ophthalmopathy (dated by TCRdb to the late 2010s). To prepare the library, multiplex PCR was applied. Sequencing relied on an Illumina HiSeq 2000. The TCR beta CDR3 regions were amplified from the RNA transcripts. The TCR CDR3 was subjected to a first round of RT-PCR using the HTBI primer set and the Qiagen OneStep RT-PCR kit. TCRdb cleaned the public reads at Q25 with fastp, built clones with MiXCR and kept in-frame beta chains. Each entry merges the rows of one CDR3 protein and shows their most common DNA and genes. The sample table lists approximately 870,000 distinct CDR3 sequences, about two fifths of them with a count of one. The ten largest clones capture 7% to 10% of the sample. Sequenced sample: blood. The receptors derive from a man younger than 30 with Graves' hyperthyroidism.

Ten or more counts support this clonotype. The chain's CDR3 is CATSDDDRNTEAFF. The CDR3, as DNA: TGTGCCACCAGTGATGATGATAGGAACACTGAAGCTTTCTTT. The chain recombines TRBV24-1 with TRBJ1-1; D remains unclear. The CDR3 consists of 14 residues. V was trimmed by 3 bases and J by 1 base, leaving 8 bases between them. In germline, CDR1 is KGHDR, CDR2 SFDVKD.

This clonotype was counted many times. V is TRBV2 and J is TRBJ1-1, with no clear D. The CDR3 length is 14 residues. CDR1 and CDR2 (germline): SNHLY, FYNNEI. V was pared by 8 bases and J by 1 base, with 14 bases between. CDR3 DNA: TGTGCCAGCCGCCCCTTCGGCAAGAACACTGAAGCTTTCTTT. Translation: CASRPFGKNTEAFF.

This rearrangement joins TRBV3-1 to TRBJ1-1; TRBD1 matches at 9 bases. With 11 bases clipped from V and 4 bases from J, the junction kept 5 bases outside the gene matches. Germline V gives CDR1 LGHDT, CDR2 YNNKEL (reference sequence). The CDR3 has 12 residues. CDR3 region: CAGGQGSTEAFF. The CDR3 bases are TGTGCCGGGGGACAGGGAAGCACTGAAGCTTTCTTT.

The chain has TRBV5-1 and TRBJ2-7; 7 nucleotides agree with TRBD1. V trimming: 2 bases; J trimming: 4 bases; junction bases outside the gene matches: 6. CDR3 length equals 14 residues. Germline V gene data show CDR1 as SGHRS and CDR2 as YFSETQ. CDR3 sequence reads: CASSFTGDGYEQYF. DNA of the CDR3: TGCGCCAGCAGCTTTACAGGGGATGGTTACGAGCAGTACTTC.

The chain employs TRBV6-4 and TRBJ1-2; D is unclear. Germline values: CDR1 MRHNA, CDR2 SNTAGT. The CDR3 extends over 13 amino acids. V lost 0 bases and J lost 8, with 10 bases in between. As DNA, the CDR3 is TGTGCCAGCAGTGACTCGGAGTGGAAGGGCTACACCTTC. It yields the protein CASSDSEWKGYTF.

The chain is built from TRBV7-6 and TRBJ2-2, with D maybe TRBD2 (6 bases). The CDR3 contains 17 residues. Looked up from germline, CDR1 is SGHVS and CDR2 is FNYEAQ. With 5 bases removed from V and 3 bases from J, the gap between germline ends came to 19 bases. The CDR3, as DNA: TGTGCCAGCAGCCACCCCCGAGAGGGACTCTACACCGGGGAGCTGTTTTTT. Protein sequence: CASSHPREGLYTGELFF.

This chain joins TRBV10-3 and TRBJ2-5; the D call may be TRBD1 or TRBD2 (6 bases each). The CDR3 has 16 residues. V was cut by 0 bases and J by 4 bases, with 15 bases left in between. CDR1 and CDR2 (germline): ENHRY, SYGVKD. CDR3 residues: CAISESVKGGRETQYF. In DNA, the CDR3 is TGTGCCATCAGTGAGTCTGTAAAGGGGGGCCGAGAGACCCAGTACTTC.

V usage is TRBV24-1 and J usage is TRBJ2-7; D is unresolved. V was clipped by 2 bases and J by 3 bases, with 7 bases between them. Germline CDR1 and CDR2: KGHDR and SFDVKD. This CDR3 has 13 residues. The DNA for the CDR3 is TGTGCCACCAGTGATTCGGAGAGCTACGAGCAGTACTTC. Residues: CATSDSESYEQYF.

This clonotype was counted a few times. In DNA form, the CDR3 reads TGTGCCAGCAGCGCCACAGGGATAGAAGAAAAACTGTTTTTT. Translating it yields CASSATGIEEKLFF. V is TRBV9 and J is TRBJ1-4, with D maybe TRBD1 (6 bases). The CDR3 spans 14 residues. Per germline, CDR1 SGDLS and CDR2 YYNGEE. The V and J ends lost 3 bases and 8 bases respectively, with 14 bases between them.

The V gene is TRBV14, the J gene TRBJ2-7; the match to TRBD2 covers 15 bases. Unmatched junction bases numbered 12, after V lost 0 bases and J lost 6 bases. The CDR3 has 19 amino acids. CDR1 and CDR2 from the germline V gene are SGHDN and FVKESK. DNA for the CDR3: TGTGCCAGCAGCCAAGAGCTTGGACTAGCGGGAGGGCCGCTTCGCGAGCAGTACTTC. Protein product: CASSQELGLAGGPLREQYF.

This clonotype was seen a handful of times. CDR3 region: CASSWGYTEAFF. The CDR3 nucleotides read TGTGCCAGCAGCTGGGGTTACACTGAAGCTTTCTTT. The chain uses TRBV7-9 and TRBJ1-1, with D unclear. The CDR3 extends over 12 amino acids. V lost 4 bases to trimming and J lost 3 bases, with 6 bases between them. Germline CDR1 SEHNR, CDR2 FQNEAQ (reference sequence).

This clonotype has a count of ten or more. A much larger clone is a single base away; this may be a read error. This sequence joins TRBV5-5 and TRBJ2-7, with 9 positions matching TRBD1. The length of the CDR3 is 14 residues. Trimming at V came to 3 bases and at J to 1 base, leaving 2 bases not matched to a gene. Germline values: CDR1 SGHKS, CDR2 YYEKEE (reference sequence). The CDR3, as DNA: TGTGCCAGCAGCTGGGGACAGGGTTCCTACGAGCAGTACTTC. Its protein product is CASSWGQGSYEQYF.

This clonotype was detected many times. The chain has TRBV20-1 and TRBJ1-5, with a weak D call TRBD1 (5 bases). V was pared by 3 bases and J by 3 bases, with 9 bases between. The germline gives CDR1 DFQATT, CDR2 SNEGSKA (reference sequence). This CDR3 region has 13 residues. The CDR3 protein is CSASIRDNQPQHF. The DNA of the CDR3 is TGCAGTGCTAGTATCAGGGACAATCAGCCCCAGCATTTT.

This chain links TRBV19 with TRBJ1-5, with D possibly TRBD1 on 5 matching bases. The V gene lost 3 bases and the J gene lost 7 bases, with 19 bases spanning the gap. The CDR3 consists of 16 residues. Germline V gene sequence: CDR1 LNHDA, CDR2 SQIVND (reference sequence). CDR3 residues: CASSIFYSRAGQPQHF. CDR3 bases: TGTGCCAGTAGTATTTTCTACTCTAGGGCAGGGCAGCCCCAGCATTTT.

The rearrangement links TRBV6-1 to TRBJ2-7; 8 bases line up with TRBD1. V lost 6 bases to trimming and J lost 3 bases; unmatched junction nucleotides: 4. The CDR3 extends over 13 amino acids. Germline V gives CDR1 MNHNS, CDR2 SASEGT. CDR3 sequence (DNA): TGTGCCAGCAGCCAGACAGGGGTCTACGAGCAGTACTTC. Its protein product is CASSQTGVYEQYF.

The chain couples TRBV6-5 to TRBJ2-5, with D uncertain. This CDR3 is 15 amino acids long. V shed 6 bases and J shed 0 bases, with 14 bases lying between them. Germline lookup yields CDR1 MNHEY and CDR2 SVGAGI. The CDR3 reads CASSLSGWYQETQYF. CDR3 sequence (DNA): TGTGCCAGCAGCTTGAGTGGATGGTACCAAGAGACCCAGTACTTC.

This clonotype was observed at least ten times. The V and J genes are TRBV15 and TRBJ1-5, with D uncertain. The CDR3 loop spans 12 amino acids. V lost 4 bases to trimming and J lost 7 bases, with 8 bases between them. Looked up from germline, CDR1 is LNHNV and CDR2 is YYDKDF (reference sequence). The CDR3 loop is CATSKGGQPQHF. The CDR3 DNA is TGTGCCACCAGCAAGGGAGGGCAGCCCCAGCATTTT.

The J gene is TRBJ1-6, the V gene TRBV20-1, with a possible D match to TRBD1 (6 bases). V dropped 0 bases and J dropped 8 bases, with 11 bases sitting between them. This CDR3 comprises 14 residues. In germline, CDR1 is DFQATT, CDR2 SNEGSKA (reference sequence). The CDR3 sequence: CSARDGTQHSPLHF. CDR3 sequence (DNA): TGCAGTGCTAGAGACGGGACACAGCATTCACCCCTCCACTTT.

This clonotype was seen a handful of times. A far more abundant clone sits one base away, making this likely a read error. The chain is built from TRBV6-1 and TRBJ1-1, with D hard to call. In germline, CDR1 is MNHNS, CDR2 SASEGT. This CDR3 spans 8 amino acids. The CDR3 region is CASIEAFF. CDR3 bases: TGTGCCAGCATTGAAGCTTTCTTT.

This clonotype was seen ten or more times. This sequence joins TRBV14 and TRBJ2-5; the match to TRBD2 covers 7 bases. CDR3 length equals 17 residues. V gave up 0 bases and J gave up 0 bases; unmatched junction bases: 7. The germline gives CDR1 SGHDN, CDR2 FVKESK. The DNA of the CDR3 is TGTGCCAGCAGCCAAGATGGAGCGGGGCTGTACCAAGAGACCCAGTACTTC. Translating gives CASSQDGAGLYQETQYF.